Below are 28 T cell receptor beta chains sequenced from a single sample in a study of OX40 agonist ivuxolimab in advanced cancers. Profiled with immunoSEQ multiplex PCR; TCRdb holds only in-frame clones, not every one. This repertoire shows about 88,000 clones, more than 70% found once; its top ten account for 0.2% to 0.25%. Sequences were derived from CD4+ or CD8+ T cells sorted from blood, sampled in a trial of the OX40 agonist ivuxolimab. All receptors come from an adult with an advanced solid tumor such as melanoma, head and neck, liver or kidney cancer.

The rearrangement joins TRBV5-1 to TRBJ2-3; 8 positions agree with TRBD1. The CDR3 is 14 residues long. Per the germline V gene, CDR1 is SGHRS and CDR2 is YFSETQ. With 6 bases clipped from V and 6 bases from J, the junction kept 9 bases outside the gene matches. The CDR3 here is CASTVGQAGDTQYF. Here the CDR3 DNA reads TGCGCCAGCACCGTGGGACAGGCGGGGGATACGCAGTATTTT.

The chain joins TRBV18 to TRBJ1-5; D is uncertain. The CDR3 consists of 15 residues. With 2 bases removed from V and 2 bases from J, the gap between germline ends came to 10 bases. CDR1 KGHSH and CDR2 LQKENI come from the germline V gene. The CDR3 nucleotides are TGTGCCAGCTCACCATTGTCGACGGGCAATCAGCCCCAGCATTTT. Its protein product is CASSPLSTGNQPQHF.

CDR3 nucleotides: TGTGCCAGCAGCCAAGAACTAGCGGGGTCTTACAATGAGCAGTTCTTC. It encodes CASSQELAGSYNEQFF. This rearrangement joins TRBV16 to TRBJ2-1, with 10 bases lining up with TRBD2. V lost 2 bases, J lost 4 bases, and 5 bases stayed unmatched. The CDR3 sequence is 16 residues long. The V gene's germline CDR1 is KGHSY and CDR2 FQNENV. The full variable domain, rest sourced from reference TRBV16 and TRBJ2-1, is GEEVAQTPKHLVRGEGQKAKLYCAPIKGHSYVFWYQQVLKNEFKFLISFQNENVFDETGMPKERFSAKCLPNSPCSLEIQATKLEDSAVYFCASSQELAGSYNEQFFGPGTRLTVL.

The gene calls are TRBV5-1 and TRBJ1-2; D not certain. V shed 0 bases and J shed 3 bases, with 6 bases lying between them. This CDR3 spans 13 amino acids. Germline V gene data show CDR1 as SGHRS and CDR2 as YFSETQ. The CDR3 nucleotides are TGCGCCAGCAGCTTGGTGGATTACTATGGCTACACCTTC. Its translation: CASSLVDYYGYTF.

V gene TRBV15 combines with J gene TRBJ2-5, with no clear D. V lost 0 bases, J lost 4 bases, and 6 bases lay in between. This CDR3 has 13 amino acids. Germline lookup yields CDR1 LNHNV and CDR2 YYDKDF (reference sequence). The CDR3 here is CATSRDLVETQYF. In DNA, the CDR3 is TGTGCCACCAGCAGAGATCTGGTAGAGACCCAGTACTTC.

This clone has more than one count but fewer than ten. This chain connects TRBV7-9 to TRBJ2-7; no firm D call. The CDR3 has 13 amino acids. Trimming removed 1 base from V and 4 bases from J, with 8 bases in between. Germline V gene lookup returns CDR1 SEHNR and CDR2 FQNEAQ (reference sequence). The CDR3 spells CASSLGSQYEQYV. The CDR3 DNA reads TGTGCCAGCAGCTTAGGCTCTCAATACGAGCAGTACGTC.

The V gene is TRBV29-1, the J gene TRBJ1-1; D remains unclear. Trimming took 7 bases from V and 3 from J, leaving 18 bases between them. Germline values: CDR1 SQVTM, CDR2 ANQGSEA. The CDR3 has 14 amino acids. DNA of the CDR3: TGCAGCGGTGACTCAGGCCGGTGGGACACTGAAGCTTTCTTT. Translating gives CSGDSGRWDTEAFF.

The rearrangement joins TRBV2 to TRBJ2-1; D unclear. CDR1 SNHLY and CDR2 FYNNEI come from the germline V gene. V was cut by 0 bases and J by 6 bases, with 3 bases left in between. The CDR3 is made up of 12 amino acids. CDR3 sequence: CASSEAANEQFF. In DNA form, the CDR3 reads TGTGCCAGCAGTGAAGCGGCCAATGAGCAGTTCTTC.

This clone was recorded many times. V usage is TRBV6-1 and J usage is TRBJ1-4, with 7 bases matching TRBD1. Trimming cost V 6 bases and J 6 bases; bases outside gene matches: 4. In germline, CDR1 is MNHNS, CDR2 SASEGT. The CDR3 contains 13 residues. The CDR3 sequence is CASRETGYEKLFF. The DNA of the CDR3 is TGTGCCAGCAGAGAGACAGGGTATGAAAAACTGTTTTTT.

The rearrangement links TRBV2 to TRBJ1-2; possibly TRBD1 for D (6 bases). V was pared by 10 bases and J by 2 bases, with 14 bases between. The CDR3 has 13 amino acids. Germline values: CDR1 SNHLY, CDR2 FYNNEI. CDR3 DNA: TGTGCCATCACAGGGCAACCGAACTATGGCTACACCTTC. Protein product: CAITGQPNYGYTF.

The rearrangement uses TRBV11-1 and TRBJ1-2; D may be TRBD1 (5 bases). Trimming removed 5 bases at V and 6 bases at J, with 19 bases between. This CDR3 is 15 amino acids long. Germline V gene sequence: CDR1 SGHAT, CDR2 FQDESV (reference sequence). For the CDR3, the DNA is TGTGCCAGCAGCCGTACCGGGACCCAGGGAGATGGCTACACCTTC. This encodes CASSRTGTQGDGYTF.

The chain is built from TRBV27 and TRBJ2-1; 11 nucleotides align to TRBD2. The ends lost 2 bases at V and 5 bases at J; junction bases unmatched: 8. The CDR3 is 17 amino acids. Germline CDR1 MNHEY, CDR2 SMNVEV (reference sequence). CDR3 DNA: TGTGCCAGCAGTTTACTGCGGACTAGCGGGTTGAACAATGAGCAGTTCTTC. Its protein is CASSLLRTSGLNNEQFF.

For this clone: This sample also contains other DNA sequences that code for the same CDR3. The DNA for the CDR3 is TGCGCCAGCAGCTTACAGGGAGGGGGAAACACCATATATTTT. Amino acid sequence: CASSLQGGGNTIYF. The genes are TRBV5-1 and TRBJ1-3; perhaps TRBD1 as D (6 bases). The CDR3 length is 14 residues. Looked up from germline, CDR1 is SGHRS and CDR2 is YFSETQ. The V gene lost 2 bases and the J gene lost 4 bases, with 10 bases spanning the gap.

The chain combines TRBV5-6 with TRBJ2-1, with D unclear. The CDR3 runs 13 residues. Per the germline V gene, CDR1 is SGHDT and CDR2 is YYEEEE. The germline V and J ends were trimmed by 5 bases and 8 bases, with 14 bases remaining between them. The chain's CDR3 is CASSSYYVDEQFF. DNA of the CDR3: TGTGCCAGCAGTTCCTATTACGTGGATGAGCAGTTCTTC.

The rearrangement links TRBV4-1 to TRBJ2-1, with D unclear. There are 16 residues in the CDR3. In germline, CDR1 is MGHRA, CDR2 YSYEKL. V dropped 4 bases and J dropped 4 bases, with 17 bases sitting between them. This CDR3 reads CASSRAPTITYNEQFF. CDR3 bases: TGCGCCAGCAGCCGAGCCCCTACCATAACGTACAATGAGCAGTTCTTC.

J is TRBJ1-1 and V is TRBV7-2; no reliable D call. The germline CDR1 and CDR2 sequences are SGHTA and FQGNSA. The V and J ends lost 1 base and 1 base respectively, with 7 bases between them. There are 14 residues in the CDR3. The CDR3 loop reads CASSLVETNTEAFF. The CDR3 DNA follows: TGTGCCAGCAGCTTAGTAGAGACGAACACTGAAGCTTTCTTT.

This rearrangement joins TRBV9 to TRBJ1-4; D remains unclear. Germline V CDR1 and CDR2: SGDLS, YYNGEE. This CDR3 has 14 amino acids. Trimming shortened V by 4 bases and J by 7 bases, and 14 bases separated the two germline ends. The CDR3 DNA reads TGTGCCAGCAGCAAGAGGGAATCGGGTGAAAAACTGTTTTTT. This translates into CASSKRESGEKLFF.

The J gene is TRBJ1-5, the V gene TRBV19; D might be TRBD1 (5 bases). Trimming stripped 3 bases from V and 2 bases from J, with 11 bases between. Germline lookup yields CDR1 LNHDA and CDR2 SQIVND (reference sequence). The CDR3 is 15 amino acids. CDR3 sequence (DNA): TGTGCCAGTAGTATCGGGGGTCCAGGCAATCAGCCCCAGCATTTT. Its translation: CASSIGGPGNQPQHF. Full variable domain (rest looked up from reference TRBV19 and TRBJ1-5): DGGITQSPKYLFRKEGQNVTLSCEQNLNHDAMYWYRQDPGQGLRLIYYSQIVNDFQKGDIAEGYSVSREKKESFPLTVTSAQKNPTAFYLCASSIGGPGNQPQHFGDGTRLSIL.

The chain links TRBV2 to TRBJ2-1, with TRBD1 matching 7 bases. The germline CDR1 and CDR2 sequences are SNHLY and FYNNEI. The length of the CDR3 is 13 residues. The CDR3 DNA follows: TGTGCGGACGGGACAGCAGGAGACAATGAGCAGTTCTTC. Translated, it gives CADGTAGDNEQFF.

The chain uses TRBV18 and TRBJ1-1; perhaps TRBD1 as D (5 bases). CDR3 length equals 14 residues. Per the germline V gene, CDR1 is KGHSH and CDR2 is LQKENI. V lost 6 bases, J lost 1 base, and 12 bases lay in between. CDR3 nucleotide sequence: TGTGCCAGCTCCACGGGGGGTTGGAACACTGAAGCTTTCTTT. This translates into CASSTGGWNTEAFF. Complete variable domain (other parts from reference TRBV18 and TRBJ1-1): NAGVMQNPRHLVRRRGQEARLRCSPMKGHSHVYWYRQLPEEGLKFMVYLQKENIIDESGMPKERFSAEFPKEGPSILRIQQVVRGDSAAYFCASSTGGWNTEAFFGQGTRLTVV.

This clone showed up just a few times. The chain joins TRBV28 to TRBJ2-7, with TRBD1 matching over 10 bases. CDR1 MDHEN and CDR2 SYDVKM come from the germline V gene. The junction had 7 bases not matched to a gene; V was cut back by 5 bases and J by 12 bases. The CDR3 runs to 12 residues. CDR3: CASSPPGQGPYF. As DNA, the CDR3 is TGTGCCAGCAGTCCCCCGGGACAGGGGCCGTACTTC.

This clone has only a few counts. This chain's CDR3 is CASSLSPTGIVFGYTF. Here the CDR3 DNA reads TGTGCCAGCAGTTTATCCCCCACAGGGATCGTATTCGGCTACACCTTC. The chain carries TRBV27 and TRBJ1-2; D may be TRBD1 (6 bases). Germline V gene data show CDR1 as MNHEY and CDR2 as SMNVEV (reference sequence). The CDR3 has 16 residues. V was pared by 0 bases and J by 8 bases, with 19 bases between.

This chain connects TRBV15 to TRBJ1-5; 11 positions agree with TRBD1. Per the germline V gene, CDR1 is LNHNV and CDR2 is YYDKDF (reference sequence). The CDR3 totals 17 residues. The V segment lost 1 base and the J segment 0 bases; nucleotides outside the gene matches: 2. The CDR3 reads CATSRGGTGGSNQPQHF. The CDR3 DNA follows: TGTGCCACCAGCAGAGGAGGGACAGGGGGTAGCAATCAGCCCCAGCATTTT.

The CDR3 loop is CASSLRTSGTDTQYF. The CDR3 DNA reads TGTGCCAGCAGCCTGAGGACTAGCGGAACAGATACGCAGTATTTT. The rearrangement joins TRBV5-6 to TRBJ2-3; 10 nucleotides match TRBD2. V was pared by 4 bases and J by 3 bases, with 5 bases of the junction left unmatched. CDR3 length: 15 amino acids. Per germline, CDR1 SGHDT and CDR2 YYEEEE. Based on the CDR3 plus reference TRBV5-6 and TRBJ2-3, the full variable domain is DAGVTQSPTHLIKTRGQQVTLRCSPKSGHDTVSWYQQALGQGPQFIFQYYEEEERQRGNFPDRFSGHQFPNYSSELNVNALLLGDSALYLCASSLRTSGTDTQYFGPGTRLTVL.

The chain couples TRBV5-1 to TRBJ1-4; D might be TRBD1 (5 bases). Germline CDR1 reads SGHRS; CDR2 reads YFSETQ. The V gene lost 0 bases and the J gene lost 7 bases, with 19 bases spanning the gap. CDR3 length: 17 residues. CDR3 sequence reads: CASSLGGQAGATEKLFF. The CDR3 DNA follows: TGCGCCAGCAGCTTGGGAGGACAAGCCGGAGCCACTGAAAAACTGTTTTTT.

V and J are TRBV28 and TRBJ2-3; 9 bases line up with TRBD1. Germline CDR1 reads MDHEN; CDR2 reads SYDVKM. This CDR3 comprises 20 residues. The V gene end was trimmed by 3 bases and the J gene end by 3 bases; junction bases not matched to a gene: 19. The CDR3 region has the DNA TGTGCCAGCAGTTTTCCTCCGGGACAGGGAAGGTGGCGCGGGACAGATACGCAGTATTTT. Amino acid sequence: CASSFPPGQGRWRGTDTQYF.

This clone turned up a few times. The V and J genes are TRBV18 and TRBJ2-1; 9 nucleotides agree with TRBD1. CDR1 KGHSH and CDR2 LQKENI come from the germline V gene. This CDR3 contains 16 residues. The ends lost 4 bases at V and 9 bases at J; junction bases unmatched: 13. The CDR3 is CASSLLGTGMNSEQFF. In nucleotides, the CDR3 is TGTGCCAGCTCACTGCTCGGGACAGGGATGAATAGTGAGCAGTTCTTC.

The chain's CDR3 is CASSRGLVGNTIYF. The CDR3 coding sequence is TGTGCCAGCAGCCGGGGGCTGGTAGGAAACACCATATATTTT. This chain joins TRBV6-1 and TRBJ1-3, with D perhaps matching TRBD1 (6 bases). Trimming stripped 6 bases from V and 4 bases from J, with 13 bases between. This CDR3 is built from 14 residues. Germline V gene sequence: CDR1 MNHNS, CDR2 SASEGT.